This paragraph reports one T cell receptor (beta chain). Per the germline V gene, CDR1 is DFQATT and CDR2 is SNEGSKA (reference sequence). The CDR3 covers 14 residues. V was clipped by 6 bases and J by 1 base; unmatched bases: 3. The data stem from a study of response to subunit inactivated influenza vaccine. TCRdb itself ran the RT-PCR reads through MiXCR, one entry per CDR3 protein. The table records 150,000 to 200,000 distinct CDR3 sequences, 9.5% to 15% of them present only once. These data also featured in a second study, about T cells expressing NK-cell markers. That paper states: TCR beta cDNA was made by 5'RACE template switching with UMIs. According to the study, TCR beta repertoires originated from sorted CD3+CD56+NKG2C+, CD3+CD56+NKG2C- and CD3+CD56-NKG2C+ T cells. Among the eight sequenced donors, seven tested HCMV-seropositive and one tested seronegative. A range of about 1.0-8% of CD8+ T cells consisted of dominant NKG2C+ clonotypes in more than five donors.

This sample comprised CD8+ T cells sorted from PBMCs, obtained less than 13 days after vaccination. The chain employs TRBV20-1 and TRBJ2-3, with 11 bases matching TRBD1. The source of this sequence is a man aged 50-60 years who received an inactivated influenza vaccine. The CDR3, as DNA: TGCAGTGCGGGGACAGGGGGTCGCACAGATACGCAGTATTTT. As protein: CSAGTGGRTDTQYF.